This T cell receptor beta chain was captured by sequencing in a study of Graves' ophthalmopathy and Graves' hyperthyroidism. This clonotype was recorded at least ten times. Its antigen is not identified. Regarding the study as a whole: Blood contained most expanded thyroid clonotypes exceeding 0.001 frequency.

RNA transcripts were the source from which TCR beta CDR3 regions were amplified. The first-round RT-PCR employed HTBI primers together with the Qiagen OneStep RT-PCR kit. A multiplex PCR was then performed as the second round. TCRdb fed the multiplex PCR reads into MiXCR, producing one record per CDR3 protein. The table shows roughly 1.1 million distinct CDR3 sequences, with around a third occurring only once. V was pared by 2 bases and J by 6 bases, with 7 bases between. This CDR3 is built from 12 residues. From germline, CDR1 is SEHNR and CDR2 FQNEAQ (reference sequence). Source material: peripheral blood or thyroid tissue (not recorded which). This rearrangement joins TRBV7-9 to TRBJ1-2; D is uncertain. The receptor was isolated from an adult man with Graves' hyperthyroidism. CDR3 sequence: CASSLLVDGYTF. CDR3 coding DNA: TGTGCCAGCAGCTTATTGGTGGATGGCTACACCTTC.